These T cell receptor beta chains were read from a single sample in a study of cytomegalovirus exposure and HLA in healthy donors. Sequencing used immunoSEQ multiplex PCR; TCRdb keeps in-frame clones, though not all of them. The sample has about 43,000 clones, 45% to 60% seen once. The sequenced material came from PBMCs. All receptors derive from a man in his sixties in good health and CMV-seronegative. The CDR3 runs from the conserved cysteine through the conserved F or W. Each record gives: J gene, V gene, clone size, D gene, CDR3 protein, CDR3 DNA. D genes are given only for firm matches. Not all rows give a size; the values are once, few, many and, for expanded clones, a class.

j_gene: TRBJ1-1; v_gene: TRBV19; abundance: NA; d_gene: TRBD1; CDR3aa: CASHQQGRVEAFF; CDR3nt: TGTGCCAGTCATCAACAGGGGCGGGTTGAAGCTTTCTTT
j_gene: TRBJ2-1; v_gene: TRBV4-2; abundance: few; d_gene: TRBD1; CDR3aa: CASSQAAQGPYNEQFF; CDR3nt: TGTGCCAGCAGCCAAGCCGCACAGGGGCCCTACAATGAGCAGTTCTTC
j_gene: TRBJ1-3; v_gene: TRBV30; abundance: NA; d_gene: NA; CDR3aa: CAWTRGFGNTIYF; CDR3nt: TGTGCCTGGACCAGAGGGTTTGGAAACACCATATATTTT
j_gene: TRBJ1-1; v_gene: TRBV4-3; abundance: NA; d_gene: NA; CDR3aa: CASSQVGGGIMNTEAFF; CDR3nt: TGCGCCAGCAGCCAAGTAGGGGGTGGAATCATGAACACTGAAGCTTTCTTT
j_gene: TRBJ1-2; v_gene: TRBV29-1; abundance: NA; d_gene: TRBD1; CDR3aa: CSVLGTGGGYTF; CDR3nt: TGCAGCGTCCTAGGGACAGGGGGAGGCTACACCTTC
j_gene: TRBJ1-2; v_gene: TRBV9; abundance: once; d_gene: NA; CDR3aa: CASSVGGVGYGYTF; CDR3nt: TGTGCCAGCAGCGTAGGCGGGGTTGGCTATGGCTACACCTTC
j_gene: TRBJ1-3; v_gene: TRBV14; abundance: many; d_gene: NA; CDR3aa: CASSQDLPGSGNTIYF; CDR3nt: TGTGCCAGCAGCCAAGATCTCCCAGGGTCGGGAAACACCATATATTTT
j_gene: TRBJ2-1; v_gene: TRBV4-3; abundance: medium-sized; d_gene: NA; CDR3aa: CASSQDPLRGLYNEQFF; CDR3nt: TGCGCCAGCAGCCAAGATCCCCTCAGGGGCCTATACAATGAGCAGTTCTTC
j_gene: TRBJ1-2; v_gene: TRBV19; abundance: NA; d_gene: NA; CDR3aa: CASSLGQANYGYTF; CDR3nt: TGTGCCAGTAGCTTGGGCCAAGCTAACTATGGCTACACCTTC
j_gene: TRBJ2-1; v_gene: TRBV7-9; abundance: NA; d_gene: TRBD2; CDR3aa: CASSLAVTSGRGNEQFF; CDR3nt: TGTGCCAGCAGCTTAGCGGTAACTAGCGGGAGAGGAAATGAGCAGTTCTTC
j_gene: TRBJ2-7; v_gene: TRBV4-3; abundance: NA; d_gene: TRBD2; CDR3aa: CASSQEHFSVASGNYEQYF; CDR3nt: TGCGCCAGCAGCCAAGAGCATTTCTCTGTGGCTAGCGGGAACTACGAGCAGTACTTC
j_gene: TRBJ2-1; v_gene: TRBV9; abundance: NA; d_gene: NA; CDR3aa: CASSVPGGTEQFF; CDR3nt: TGTGCCAGCAGCGTGCCAGGGGGGACTGAGCAGTTCTTC
j_gene: TRBJ1-1; v_gene: TRBV19; abundance: NA; d_gene: NA; CDR3aa: CASTSGGRGAEAFF; CDR3nt: TGTGCCAGTACCTCGGGGGGGCGAGGGGCTGAAGCTTTCTTT
j_gene: TRBJ2-4; v_gene: TRBV2; abundance: few; d_gene: TRBD1; CDR3aa: CASSRGTGVIQYF; CDR3nt: TGTGCCAGCAGTCGGGGGACAGGGGTCATTCAGTACTTC
j_gene: TRBJ1-2; v_gene: TRBV5-4; abundance: NA; d_gene: NA; CDR3aa: CASSRGGPQGYTF; CDR3nt: TGTGCCAGCAGCCGGGGGGGGCCTCAGGGCTACACCTTC
j_gene: TRBJ1-2; v_gene: TRBV5-1; abundance: NA; d_gene: TRBD1; CDR3aa: CASSQGQVAEGGYTF; CDR3nt: TGCGCCAGCAGCCAGGGACAGGTGGCTGAAGGTGGCTACACCTTC
j_gene: TRBJ2-1; v_gene: TRBV29-1; abundance: NA; d_gene: TRBD2; CDR3aa: CSVERLTSGRRRYNEQFF; CDR3nt: TGCAGCGTTGAACGTCTGACTAGCGGCCGGCGTCGGTACAATGAGCAGTTCTTC
j_gene: TRBJ1-5; v_gene: TRBV28; abundance: NA; d_gene: NA; CDR3aa: CASSYDRFSNQPQHF; CDR3nt: TGTGCCAGCAGCTACGACAGGTTCAGCAATCAGCCCCAGCATTTT
j_gene: TRBJ1-4; v_gene: TRBV18; abundance: NA; d_gene: TRBD1; CDR3aa: CASSSDRVGEKLFF; CDR3nt: TGTGCCAGCTCATCGGACAGGGTGGGCGAAAAACTGTTTTTT
j_gene: TRBJ2-2; v_gene: TRBV5-1; abundance: NA; d_gene: TRBD1; CDR3aa: CASSSRTGVNTGELFF; CDR3nt: TGCGCCAGCAGCTCTCGGACAGGGGTTAACACCGGGGAGCTGTTTTTT
j_gene: TRBJ2-2; v_gene: TRBV10-1; abundance: few; d_gene: NA; CDR3aa: CASSDPTGELFF; CDR3nt: TGCGCCAGCAGTGATCCGACCGGGGAGCTGTTTTTT
j_gene: TRBJ1-4; v_gene: TRBV9; abundance: NA; d_gene: NA; CDR3aa: CASSADRLGNEKLFF; CDR3nt: TGTGCCAGCAGCGCAGACAGGTTAGGTAATGAAAAACTGTTTTTT
j_gene: TRBJ1-2; v_gene: TRBV28; abundance: NA; d_gene: TRBD1; CDR3aa: CASQGDYGYTF; CDR3nt: TGTGCCAGCCAGGGGGACTATGGCTACACCTTC
j_gene: TRBJ2-1; v_gene: TRBV5-1; abundance: few; d_gene: TRBD2; CDR3aa: CASSLKAGGISYNEQFF; CDR3nt: TGCGCCAGCAGCTTGAAAGCGGGAGGAATCTCCTACAATGAGCAGTTCTTC
j_gene: TRBJ1-1; v_gene: TRBV7-6; abundance: NA; d_gene: NA; CDR3aa: CASSLRQGRTFF; CDR3nt: TGTGCCAGCAGCTTAAGGCAGGGGAGAACTTTCTTT
j_gene: TRBJ2-7; v_gene: TRBV7-8; abundance: NA; d_gene: TRBD2; CDR3aa: CASSSPGTSGSYEQYF; CDR3nt: TGTGCCAGCAGCAGTCCCGGGACTAGCGGCTCCTACGAGCAGTACTTC
j_gene: TRBJ1-2; v_gene: TRBV14; abundance: once; d_gene: NA; CDR3aa: CASSPKRQGGYTF; CDR3nt: TGTGCCAGCAGCCCGAAGAGGCAGGGGGGCTACACCTTC
j_gene: TRBJ2-7; v_gene: TRBV5-4; abundance: NA; d_gene: TRBD2; CDR3aa: CASSLGLSGSSYEQYF; CDR3nt: TGTGCCAGCAGCTTGGGGCTTAGCGGGAGCTCCTACGAGCAGTACTTC
j_gene: TRBJ2-5; v_gene: TRBV27; abundance: few; d_gene: NA; CDR3aa: CASRGVGETQYF; CDR3nt: TGTGCCAGCAGGGGAGTGGGGGAGACCCAGTACTTC
j_gene: TRBJ1-1; v_gene: TRBV6-4; abundance: NA; d_gene: TRBD1; CDR3aa: CASAATGGTEAFF; CDR3nt: TGTGCCAGCGCGGCTACAGGGGGCACTGAAGCTTTCTTT
j_gene: TRBJ2-7; v_gene: TRBV10-3; abundance: NA; d_gene: NA; CDR3aa: CAINGEGANFYEQYF; CDR3nt: TGTGCCATCAATGGGGAAGGGGCTAACTTCTACGAGCAGTACTTC
j_gene: TRBJ1-2; v_gene: TRBV10-2; abundance: NA; d_gene: NA; CDR3aa: CASSEEGGYTF; CDR3nt: TGCGCCAGCAGTGAGGAGGGCGGCTACACCTTC
j_gene: TRBJ2-4; v_gene: TRBV5-6; abundance: NA; d_gene: TRBD2; CDR3aa: CASSLGTTLSSRNIQYF; CDR3nt: TGTGCCAGCAGCCTAGGGACTACCTTGAGCAGCCGAAACATTCAGTACTTC
j_gene: TRBJ1-5; v_gene: TRBV9; abundance: few; d_gene: NA; CDR3aa: CASSVEGSSQPQHF; CDR3nt: TGTGCCAGCAGCGTAGAAGGGAGTTCTCAGCCCCAGCATTTT
j_gene: TRBJ1-1; v_gene: TRBV10-1; abundance: few; d_gene: NA; CDR3aa: CASSEGFQGNTEAFF; CDR3nt: TGCGCCAGCAGTGAGGGTTTCCAGGGGAACACTGAAGCTTTCTTT
j_gene: TRBJ2-7; v_gene: TRBV5-4; abundance: NA; d_gene: TRBD2; CDR3aa: CASSPRVAGTAYEQYF; CDR3nt: TGTGCCAGCAGCCCCCGAGTAGCGGGAACCGCCTACGAGCAGTACTTC